The rows below give T cell receptor beta chains drawn from one sample of a study of vaccination and CD4 T cells after COVID-19. These receptors lack a known antigen. TCRdb called the PCR reads again in MiXCR, with one record for every CDR3 protein. The data contain more than 9,000 distinct CDR3 sequences, 30% to 45% of them seen just once; the ten biggest clones take up roughly 27%. Sequences were obtained from CD4+ T cells from blood, cultured in vitro. The receptors derive from a human donor in good health. CDR3s include the opening cysteine and the closing phenylalanine or tryptophan. D genes are given only for firm matches. Clone size is given for some rows only: seen once, a few or many times, or a class if the clone is expanded.

clone size | CDR3 length | D gene | J gene | V gene | CDR3 DNA | CDR3 protein
- | 16 | - | TRBJ2-5 | TRBV4-1 | TGCGCCAGCAGCCAAGATGTTTGGGGGGCTGGGGAGACCCAGTACTTC | CASSQDVWGAGETQYF
few | 17 | TRBD2 | TRBJ2-3 | TRBV20-1 | TGCAGTGCCCAGAGGGGACTAGCGGGAGGAAGGAGAGATACGCAGTATTTT | CSAQRGLAGGRRDTQYF
- | 13 | - | TRBJ1-6 | TRBV7-9 | TGTGCCGGGGAGGGCTCCTATAATTCACCCCTCCACTTT | CAGEGSYNSPLHF
- | 14 | - | TRBJ2-2 | TRBV14 | TGTGCCAGCAGCCAAGTGCGGAGCACCGGGGAGCTGTTTTTT | CASSQVRSTGELFF
few | 13 | - | TRBJ1-1 | TRBV6-5 | TGTGCCAGCAGTTACTCAGCGAACACTGAAGCTTTCTTT | CASSYSANTEAFF
- | 17 | TRBD2 | TRBJ2-3 | TRBV20-1 | TGCAGTGCTAGGGGCGGGAGGCTTGTTGTCGGCACAGATACGCAGTATTTT | CSARGGRLVVGTDTQYF
- | 15 | TRBD1 | TRBJ2-5 | TRBV29-1 | TGCAGCGTTGGACAATCGGGACAGTTTGGGGAGACCCAGTACTTC | CSVGQSGQFGETQYF
few | 15 | - | TRBJ2-1 | TRBV7-9 | TGTGCCAGCAGCTTAGGACTTTCAGTCTACAATGAGCAGTTCTTC | CASSLGLSVYNEQFF
- | 17 | TRBD2 | TRBJ2-5 | TRBV11-3 | TGTGCCAGCAGCAAAAAAAGGACTAGCGGGAGTACCGAGACCCAGTACTTC | CASSKKRTSGSTETQYF
- | 14 | TRBD2 | TRBJ2-7 | TRBV6-2/TRBV6-3 | TGTGCCAGTCATAAGCGGGAGTCGAGCTACGAGCAGTACTTC | CASHKRESSYEQYF
few | 14 | - | TRBJ2-5 | TRBV18 | TGTGCCAGCTCACCACCGGGACAACAAGAGACCCAGTACTTC | CASSPPGQQETQYF
- | 14 | TRBD1 | TRBJ1-4 | TRBV15 | TGTGCCACCAGCAGCAGGGGGAGCAATGAAAAACTGTTTTTT | CATSSRGSNEKLFF
- | 13 | - | TRBJ2-7 | TRBV19 | TGTGCCAGTAGTACCTCAACGGGGAACAAGCAGTACTTC | CASSTSTGNKQYF
few | 15 | TRBD2 | TRBJ2-2 | TRBV7-6 | TGTGCCAGCAGCTTAATCGCGGGAGGCTCCGGGGAGCTGTTTTTT | CASSLIAGGSGELFF
- | 18 | TRBD2 | TRBJ2-2 | TRBV7-9 | TGTGCCAGCAGCTTAGTTGCACTAGCGGTGGCGGGCACCGGGGAGCTGTTTTTT | CASSLVALAVAGTGELFF
- | 13 | - | TRBJ1-5 | TRBV5-5 | TGTGCCAGCAGCTTGGGGGAGCCCCGGCCCCAGCATTTT | CASSLGEPRPQHF
- | 16 | TRBD1 | TRBJ2-2 | TRBV6-4 | TGTGCCAGCAGAAGCGCCGGGACAGGGCGGGCCGGGGAGCTGTTTTTT | CASRSAGTGRAGELFF
few | 14 | - | TRBJ2-3 | TRBV28 | TGTGCCAGCAGCCCCTCGCTCAATACAGATACGCAGTATTTT | CASSPSLNTDTQYF
- | 16 | - | TRBJ2-2 | TRBV5-1 | TGCGCCAGCAGCTTGAAGGTCAGTTCGGGCACCGGGGAGCTGTTTTTT | CASSLKVSSGTGELFF
- | 13 | TRBD1 | TRBJ1-1 | TRBV5-1 | TGCGCCAGCAGCACTGGACAGGGCTCTGATGCTTTCTTT | CASSTGQGSDAFF
- | 17 | TRBD2 | TRBJ2-1 | TRBV27 | TGTGCCAGCAGGGGACTAGCGGGAGCCGTATCCTACAATGAGCAGTTCTTC | CASRGLAGAVSYNEQFF
- | 13 | TRBD1 | TRBJ1-5 | TRBV30 | TGTGCCTGGGCTACGGACAGGGAACGGCCCCAGCATTTT | CAWATDRERPQHF
- | 14 | - | TRBJ2-5 | TRBV15 | TGTGCCACCAGCAGAGCAGTGGGTCGGGAGACCCAGTACTTC | CATSRAVGRETQYF
- | 13 | - | TRBJ2-7 | TRBV6-2/TRBV6-3 | TGTGCCAGCAGGGCGGTCAGTCGGCGCGAGCAGTACTTC | CASRAVSRREQYF
- | 15 | TRBD1 | TRBJ2-7 | TRBV19 | TGTGCCAGTAGTATACAGGGACAGGGGGCCCACGAGCAGTACTTC | CASSIQGQGAHEQYF
- | 14 | - | TRBJ1-1 | TRBV19 | TGTGCCAGTAGCTATCTCTCCCTGAACACTGAAGCTTTCTTT | CASSYLSLNTEAFF
- | 16 | - | TRBJ2-2 | TRBV20-1 | TGCAGTGCTAGAGGAGGGGGGAGGGCCCGGACCGGGGAGCTGTTTTTT | CSARGGGRARTGELFF
- | 15 | TRBD1 | TRBJ1-2 | TRBV4-3 | TGCGCCAGCAGCCAAGACGCCGGACAGGGGCTTGGCTACACCTTC | CASSQDAGQGLGYTF
few | 13 | - | TRBJ1-1 | TRBV2 | TGTGCCAGCAGTGAGGGAGGAGCTTTTGAAGCTTTCTTT | CASSEGGAFEAFF
few | 14 | TRBD1 | TRBJ1-5 | TRBV6-2/TRBV6-3 | TGTGCCACCAGCCAGGACAGGAGTAATCAGCCCCAGCATTTT | CATSQDRSNQPQHF
- | 15 | TRBD1 | TRBJ1-1 | TRBV7-9 | TGTGCCAGCAGCTTAGCTGACAGGGCGGTTTGGGGAGCTTTCTTT | CASSLADRAVWGAFF
few | 19 | TRBD1 | TRBJ1-2 | TRBV5-4 | TGTGCCAGCAGCTTGGATGGGACAGGAGCCTTCTTTGGTGGCTATGGCTACACCTTC | CASSLDGTGAFFGGYGYTF
few | 13 | TRBD2 | TRBJ2-3 | TRBV6-1 | TGTGCCACCTTTACTAGCGGGAGAGATACGCAGTATTTT | CATFTSGRDTQYF
few | 12 | - | TRBJ2-7 | TRBV5-6 | TGTGCCAGCAGCTGGGGGAGTTACGAGCAGTACTTC | CASSWGSYEQYF
once | 13 | - | TRBJ1-1 | TRBV4-1 | TGCGCCAGCAGCCAAGGGACGAACACTGAAGCTTTCTTT | CASSQGTNTEAFF
- | 15 | - | TRBJ1-6 | TRBV4-3 | TGCGCCAGCAGCCAAGATCCAGCCTATAATTCACCCCTCCACTTT | CASSQDPAYNSPLHF
- | 16 | TRBD1 | TRBJ1-5 | TRBV19 | TGTGCCAGTAGTATAGGGCCGGGACAGGTCCTTCGGCCCCAGCATTTT | CASSIGPGQVLRPQHF
few | 16 | TRBD1 | TRBJ2-2 | TRBV20-1 | TGCAGTGCCGCGACAGGGTACTCCACCGGGCCCGGGGAGCTGTTTTTT | CSAATGYSTGPGELFF
- | 15 | - | TRBJ2-7 | TRBV19 | TGTGCCAGTAGTACAGCTTTAGGTATTTCCTACGAGCAGTACTTC | CASSTALGISYEQYF
- | 14 | TRBD2 | TRBJ2-1 | TRBV20-1 | TGCAGTGCTAGTCTCGCTAGCGGGTACAATGAGCAGTTCTTC | CSASLASGYNEQFF
- | 14 | - | TRBJ2-7 | TRBV2 | TGTGCCAGCAGTCCGATTTTAAGCTCCTACGAGCAGTACTTC | CASSPILSSYEQYF
- | 14 | - | TRBJ1-4 | TRBV24-1 | TGTGCCACCAGTGAGGCAGGCCCAAATGAAAAACTGTTTTTT | CATSEAGPNEKLFF
- | 13 | - | TRBJ1-2 | TRBV27 | TGTGCCAGCAGTATGCAGGGGAACTATGGCTACACCTTC | CASSMQGNYGYTF
- | 12 | - | TRBJ1-2 | TRBV28 | TGTGCCAGCAGTTTACAGGGAAAAGGCTACACCTTC | CASSLQGKGYTF
few | 14 | - | TRBJ2-7 | TRBV15 | TGTGCCACCAGCAGAGATACGAGAGGGCACGAGCAGTACTTC | CATSRDTRGHEQYF
- | 12 | - | TRBJ2-3 | TRBV7-9 | TGTGCCAGCAGCTTATCAGCAGATACGCAGTATTTT | CASSLSADTQYF
- | 18 | TRBD2 | TRBJ2-3 | TRBV27 | TGTGCCAGCAGTTTTCCGGGACTAGCGGGAGTAAGGGGAGATACGCAGTATTTT | CASSFPGLAGVRGDTQYF
few | 17 | TRBD1 | TRBJ1-5 | TRBV27 | TGTGCCAGCAGTTTATCCCCCGGACAGGGTACCAATCAGCCCCAGCATTTT | CASSLSPGQGTNQPQHF